This TCR beta chain derives from a study of T cells expressing NK-cell markers. Study-level background: With respect to HCMV, seven of the eight sequenced donors were seropositive, and one was seronegative.

As regards this clonotype: Its antigen remains unknown.

Per germline, CDR1 DFQATT and CDR2 SNEGSKA (reference sequence). The CDR3 runs to 12 residues. Study results and caveats: Whether expanded NKG2C-expressing T cell clones recognize HCMV is unknown. Roughly 1.0-8% of CD8+ T cells in more than five donors belonged to dominant NKG2C+ clonotypes. The CD3+CD56-NKG2C+ fraction of four donors was likewise dominated by these clonotypes.

For each CDR3 protein, TCRdb gives one entry from its re-call of the 5' RACE reads, without DNA. Recorded for this sample: under 500,000 distinct CDR3 sequences. The sample taken for sequencing was blood T cells: a sorted CD56 or NKG2C T cell subset, CD4+ or CD8+ T cells, or bulk PBMC T cells (not recorded which). The chain carries TRBV20-1 and TRBJ1-1; without DNA, the TCRdb call of TRBD1 cannot be checked. The TCR comes from a woman between 18 and 70 years old in good health. CDR3 protein: CSARRGRTEAFF.